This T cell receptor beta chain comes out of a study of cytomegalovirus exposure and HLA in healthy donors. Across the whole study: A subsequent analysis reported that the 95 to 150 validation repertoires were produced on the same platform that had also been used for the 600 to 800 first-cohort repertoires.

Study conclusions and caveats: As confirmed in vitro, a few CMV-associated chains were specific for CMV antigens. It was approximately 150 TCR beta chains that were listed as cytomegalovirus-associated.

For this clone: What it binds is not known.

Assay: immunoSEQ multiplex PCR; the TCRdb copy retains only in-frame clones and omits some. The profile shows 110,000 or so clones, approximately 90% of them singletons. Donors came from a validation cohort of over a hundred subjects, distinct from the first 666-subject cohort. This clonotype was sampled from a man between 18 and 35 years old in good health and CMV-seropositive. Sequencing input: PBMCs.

The CDR3 sequence is CASSSCPGTGYYCEQFF. The CDR3 DNA sequence: TGTGCCAGCAGCTCCTGTCCCGGGACAGGATATTACTGTGAGCAGTTCTTC. The V call is TRBV7-9, the J call TRBJ2-1; 8 bases are shared with TRBD1. Germline values: CDR1 SEHNR, CDR2 FQNEAQ (reference sequence). The CDR3 has 17 residues. Trimming removed 4 bases from V and 9 bases from J; junction bases left unmatched: 17.